This is a list of T cell receptor beta chains from one sample in a study of blood T cell repertoires in COVID-19. The data were produced by immunoSEQ multiplex PCR, yet TCRdb's version contains in-frame clones alone and is incomplete. There are some 60,000 clones in the sample; about 76% occur only once, and about 30% lies in the top ten. Sequencing was done on a sample of peripheral blood. All receptors derive from a human donor in a cohort sampled during active COVID-19. Both conserved end residues are part of each CDR3. D genes are given only for firm matches. Rows give clone size only sometimes, using once, few, many, or a class for an expanded clone.

clone size	D gene	J gene	V gene	CDR3 length	CDR3 protein	CDR3 DNA
-	-	TRBJ1-1	TRBV28	14	CASSLGGSDTEAFF	TGTGCCAGCAGTTTAGGGGGGTCGGACACTGAAGCTTTCTTT
once	-	TRBJ2-2	TRBV19	14	CASSTQEGNGELFF	TGTGCCAGTAGTACCCAGGAGGGTAACGGGGAGCTGTTTTTT
once	-	TRBJ1-2	TRBV28	16	CASSSAGGGMSYGYTF	TGTGCCAGCAGTTCGGCTGGGGGGGGGATGAGCTATGGCTACACCTTC
-	TRBD2	TRBJ2-3	TRBV9	17	CASSVAGLAGYTDTQYF	TGTGCCAGCAGCGTAGCAGGACTAGCGGGTTACACAGATACGCAGTATTTT
-	TRBD2	TRBJ2-7	TRBV7-8	14	CASSRTSGSREQYF	TGTGCCAGCAGTCGGACTAGCGGGAGTCGTGAGCAGTACTTC
-	-	TRBJ1-1	TRBV6-5	14	CASRISQGNTEAFF	TGTGCCAGCAGGATTTCACAGGGGAACACTGAAGCTTTCTTT
-	TRBD2	TRBJ2-2	TRBV19	16	CASSIRLAGGIGELFF	TGTGCCAGTAGTATTCGACTAGCGGGAGGGATCGGGGAGCTGTTTTTT
-	-	TRBJ2-3	TRBV24-1	14	CATSVGGLTDTQYF	TGTGCCACCAGTGTCGGGGGATTGACAGATACGCAGTATTTT
once	-	TRBJ2-7	TRBV3-1/TRBV3-2	12	CASSRVSGEQYF	TGTGCCAGCAGCCGGGTTAGCGGAGAGCAGTACTTC
-	-	TRBJ2-1	TRBV7-9	15	CASSFRASSYNEQFF	TGTGCCAGCAGCTTTCGCGCGAGCTCCTACAATGAGCAGTTCTTC
-	-	TRBJ1-3	TRBV5-1	16	CASSLMTGASGNTIYF	TGCGCCAGCAGCCTGATGACTGGGGCCTCTGGAAACACCATATATTTT
-	-	TRBJ2-2	TRBV10-1	15	CASSESGQGTGELFF	TGCGCCAGCAGTGAGTCTGGGCAGGGCACCGGGGAGCTGTTTTTT
-	-	TRBJ2-1	TRBV29-1	15	CSTQGGAGQHNEQFF	TGCAGCACCCAAGGGGGTGCGGGACAGCACAATGAGCAGTTCTTC
-	-	TRBJ2-3	TRBV29-1	14	CSVLNRALRDTQYF	TGCAGCGTTCTAAACAGGGCTTTAAGAGATACGCAGTATTTT
-	TRBD1	TRBJ2-1	TRBV13	14	CASSLQGTVNEQFF	TGTGCCAGCAGCTTACAAGGGACAGTGAATGAGCAGTTCTTC
-	TRBD2	TRBJ2-1	TRBV27	17	CASSLSASGTLYNEQFF	TGTGCCAGCAGTTTATCGGCTAGCGGGACTCTATACAATGAGCAGTTCTTC
-	TRBD1	TRBJ1-5	TRBV2	15	CASSAPTGINQPQHF	TGTGCCAGCAGTGCCCCGACAGGGATCAATCAGCCCCAGCATTTT
-	-	TRBJ1-5	TRBV6-5	14	CASSHRGWGQPQHF	TGTGCCAGCAGCCACCGGGGGTGGGGTCAGCCCCAGCATTTT
-	TRBD2	TRBJ2-3	TRBV24-1	19	CATSDRSLTSGHSTDTQYF	TGTGCCACCAGTGACCGATCCCTGACTAGCGGGCATAGCACAGATACGCAGTATTTT
once	-	TRBJ1-1	TRBV18	14	CASSPQGLGTEAFF	TGTGCCAGCTCACCACAGGGGTTAGGGACTGAAGCTTTCTTT
-	-	TRBJ1-1	TRBV19	13	CASSMTQNTEAFF	TGTGCCAGTAGTATGACACAGAACACTGAAGCTTTCTTT
-	-	TRBJ2-1	TRBV2	14	CASSPREVYNEQFF	TGTGCCAGCAGTCCCAGGGAAGTGTACAATGAGCAGTTCTTC
-	-	TRBJ2-1	TRBV3-1/TRBV3-2	16	CASSHGSRENYNEQFF	TGTGCCAGCAGCCATGGGTCCCGGGAAAACTACAATGAGCAGTTCTTC
few	-	TRBJ1-4	TRBV28	15	CASSPPTEINEKLFF	TGTGCCAGCAGTCCCCCGACAGAAATTAATGAAAAACTGTTTTTT
-	TRBD2	TRBJ2-1	TRBV29-1	14	CSVTSGRLNNEQFF	TGCAGCGTGACTAGCGGGAGACTAAACAATGAGCAGTTCTTC
-	-	TRBJ1-6	TRBV5-6	12	CASRTGNSPLHF	TGTGCCAGCAGGACGGGGAATTCACCCCTCCACTTT
-	-	TRBJ2-2	TRBV24-1	11	CATSAAGELFF	TGTGCCACCAGTGCGGCCGGGGAGCTGTTTTTT
-	-	TRBJ1-2	TRBV6-5	15	CASSYSPTGNYGYTF	TGTGCCAGCAGTTACTCCCCCACAGGGAACTATGGCTACACCTTC
-	-	TRBJ1-3	TRBV18	15	CASSPRQGSGNTIYF	TGTGCCAGCTCACCACGGCAGGGTTCTGGAAACACCATATATTTT
once	TRBD2	TRBJ2-4	TRBV5-1	16	CASSLDWTSGGNIQYF	TGCGCCAGCAGCTTGGATTGGACTAGCGGGGGGAACATTCAGTACTTC
-	-	TRBJ1-3	TRBV7-2	15	CASSPSRGSGNTIYF	TGTGCCAGCAGCCCCAGCCGGGGCTCTGGAAACACCATATATTTT
few	TRBD2	TRBJ2-3	TRBV13	16	CASTISTGGVTDTQYF	TGTGCCAGCACGATTTCGACGGGAGGAGTCACAGATACGCAGTATTTT
-	TRBD2	TRBJ2-1	TRBV20-1	11	CSASATGLAFF	TGCAGTGCTAGCGCCACGGGACTAGCTTTCTTC
few	TRBD1	TRBJ2-7	TRBV5-4	14	CASSDGTVAYEQYF	TGTGCCAGCAGCGATGGGACAGTTGCCTACGAGCAGTACTTC
-	TRBD2	TRBJ2-2	TRBV3-1/TRBV3-2	17	CASSQDSRGGIAGELFF	TGTGCCAGCAGCCAAGATTCCCGGGGGGGGATTGCCGGGGAGCTGTTTTTT
-	TRBD1	TRBJ1-1	TRBV7-8	16	CASSGRDRGSNTEAFF	TGTGCCAGCAGCGGACGGGACAGGGGGTCGAACACTGAAGCTTTCTTT
-	-	TRBJ2-7	TRBV3-1/TRBV3-2	16	CASSQGPEAGVYEQYF	TGTGCCAGCAGCCAAGGGCCTGAGGCAGGGGTCTACGAGCAGTACTTC
-	-	TRBJ2-7	TRBV7-9	14	CASSQTSASYEQYF	TGTGCCAGCAGCCAAACTAGTGCGTCCTACGAGCAGTACTTC
-	TRBD2	TRBJ2-1	TRBV9	17	CASSGSLGLAGDNEQFF	TGTGCCAGCAGCGGGAGCCTGGGACTAGCGGGAGACAATGAGCAGTTCTTC
-	TRBD1	TRBJ2-1	TRBV20-1	16	CSASSMGQGLFNEQFF	TGCAGTGCTAGTAGCATGGGACAGGGGCTGTTCAATGAGCAGTTCTTC
-	-	TRBJ2-7	TRBV10-2	12	CASSDEGYEQYF	TGCGCCAGCAGTGATGAGGGTTACGAGCAGTACTTC
-	-	TRBJ1-6	TRBV10-1	13	CASSERGNSPLHF	TGCGCCAGCAGTGAAAGGGGAAATTCACCCCTCCACTTT
-	-	TRBJ1-1	TRBV29-1	14	CSVEGRGRGTEAFF	TGCAGCGTTGAAGGTCGGGGGAGGGGGACTGAAGCTTTCTTT
-	-	TRBJ1-5	TRBV2	13	CASTRSPNQPQHF	TGTGCCAGCACCAGATCCCCAAATCAGCCCCAGCATTTT
-	TRBD1	TRBJ2-7	TRBV5-1	14	CASSLAGTGDEQYF	TGCGCCAGCAGCTTGGCCGGGACAGGGGACGAGCAGTACTTC
many	-	TRBJ2-5	TRBV7-9	15	CASSPGYQIQETQYF	TGTGCCAGCAGCCCAGGCTACCAGATTCAAGAGACCCAGTACTTC
-	TRBD2	TRBJ2-1	TRBV28	15	CASIAPAGGRIEQFF	TGTGCCAGCATCGCCCCAGCGGGAGGGAGGATTGAGCAGTTCTTC
-	TRBD2	TRBJ2-7	TRBV24-1	16	CATSDSGGHGAHEQYF	TGTGCCACCAGTGATTCGGGAGGGCATGGTGCCCACGAGCAGTACTTC
-	TRBD2	TRBJ2-2	TRBV10-3	14	CAIGEGSNTGELFF	TGTGCCATAGGGGAGGGCAGCAACACCGGGGAGCTGTTTTTT
-	-	TRBJ2-5	TRBV7-9	14	CASSLVRGQETQYF	TGTGCCAGCAGCTTAGTTAGAGGGCAAGAGACCCAGTACTTC
-	TRBD1	TRBJ1-2	TRBV5-5	16	CASSLDDITGGFGYTF	TGTGCCAGCAGCTTGGATGATATTACAGGGGGCTTTGGCTACACCTTC